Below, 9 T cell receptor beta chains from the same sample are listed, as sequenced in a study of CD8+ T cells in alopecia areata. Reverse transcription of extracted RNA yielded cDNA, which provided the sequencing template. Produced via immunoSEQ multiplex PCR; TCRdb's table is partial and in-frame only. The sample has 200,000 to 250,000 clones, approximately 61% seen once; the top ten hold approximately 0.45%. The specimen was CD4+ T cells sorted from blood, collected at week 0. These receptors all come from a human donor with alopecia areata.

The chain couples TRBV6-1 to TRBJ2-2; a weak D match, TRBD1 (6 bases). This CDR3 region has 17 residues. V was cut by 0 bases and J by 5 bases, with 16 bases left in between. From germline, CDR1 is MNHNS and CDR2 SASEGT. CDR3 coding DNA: TGTGCCAGCAGTGAAGCCCAGGGGCGGGTGGAGACCGGGGAGCTGTTTTTT. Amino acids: CASSEAQGRVETGELFF.

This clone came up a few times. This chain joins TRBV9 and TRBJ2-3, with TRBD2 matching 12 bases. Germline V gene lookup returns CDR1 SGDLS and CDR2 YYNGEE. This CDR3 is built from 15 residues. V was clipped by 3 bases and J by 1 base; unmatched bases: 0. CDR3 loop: CASSASGGGTDTQYF. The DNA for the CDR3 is TGTGCCAGCAGCGCTAGCGGGGGGGGCACAGATACGCAGTATTTT.

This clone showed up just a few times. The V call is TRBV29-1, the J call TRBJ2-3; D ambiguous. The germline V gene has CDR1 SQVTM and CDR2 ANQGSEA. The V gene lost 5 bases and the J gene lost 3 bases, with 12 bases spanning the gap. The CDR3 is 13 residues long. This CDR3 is CSVSGRTTDTQYF. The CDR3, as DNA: TGCAGCGTTTCAGGACGTACAACAGATACGCAGTATTTT.

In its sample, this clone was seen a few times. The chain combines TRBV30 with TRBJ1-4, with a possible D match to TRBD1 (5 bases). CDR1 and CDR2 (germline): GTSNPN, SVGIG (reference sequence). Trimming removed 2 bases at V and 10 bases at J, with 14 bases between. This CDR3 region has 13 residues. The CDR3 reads CAWSWDPQGKLFF. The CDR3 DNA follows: TGTGCCTGGAGTTGGGACCCCCAAGGAAAACTGTTTTTT.

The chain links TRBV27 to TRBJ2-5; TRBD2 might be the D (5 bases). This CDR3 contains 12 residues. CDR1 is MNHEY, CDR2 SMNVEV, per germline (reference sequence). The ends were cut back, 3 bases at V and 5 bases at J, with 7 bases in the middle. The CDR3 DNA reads TGTGCCAGCAGTTTTAGAGGGGAGACCCAGTACTTC. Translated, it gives CASSFRGETQYF.

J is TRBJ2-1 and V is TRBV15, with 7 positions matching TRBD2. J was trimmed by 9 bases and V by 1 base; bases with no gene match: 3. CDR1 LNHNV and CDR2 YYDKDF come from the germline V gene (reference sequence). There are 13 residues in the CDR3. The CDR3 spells CATSRVTGGEQFF. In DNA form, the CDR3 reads TGTGCCACCAGCAGAGTAACGGGGGGTGAGCAGTTCTTC.

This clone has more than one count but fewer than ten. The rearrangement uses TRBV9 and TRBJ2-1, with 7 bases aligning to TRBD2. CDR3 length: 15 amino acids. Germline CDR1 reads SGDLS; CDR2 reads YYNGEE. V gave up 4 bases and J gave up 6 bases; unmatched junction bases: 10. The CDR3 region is CASSNKLSGTNEQFF. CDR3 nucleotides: TGTGCCAGCAGCAACAAACTGAGCGGGACCAATGAGCAGTTCTTC.

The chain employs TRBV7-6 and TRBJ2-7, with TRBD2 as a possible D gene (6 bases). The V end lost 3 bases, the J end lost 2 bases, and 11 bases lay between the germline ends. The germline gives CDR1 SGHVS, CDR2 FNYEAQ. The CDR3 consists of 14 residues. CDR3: CASSLDRGTYEQYF. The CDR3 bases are TGTGCCAGCAGCTTGGACCGGGGGACCTACGAGCAGTACTTC.

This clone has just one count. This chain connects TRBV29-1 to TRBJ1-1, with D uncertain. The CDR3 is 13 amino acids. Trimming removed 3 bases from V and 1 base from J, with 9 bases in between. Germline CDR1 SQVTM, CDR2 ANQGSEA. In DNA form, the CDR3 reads TGCAGCGTTGAGCTACAGTCGAACACTGAAGCTTTCTTT. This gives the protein CSVELQSNTEAFF.